Here is one T cell receptor (beta chain) with its context. This sample includes further DNA sequences coding for the same CDR3. The CDR3 sequence is 12 residues long. V was pared by 6 bases and J by 4 bases, with 3 bases of the junction left unmatched. Germline V CDR1 and CDR2: MNHEY, SMNVEV (reference sequence). This sample was taken from a study of blood T cell repertoires in COVID-19. TCRdb's table, derived via immunoSEQ multiplex PCR, lists solely in-frame clones and lacks some. The sample has about 330,000 clones; 70% to 90% are singletons. The specimen was peripheral blood. The chain uses TRBV27 and TRBJ2-7; 7 positions match TRBD2. This sequence was found in a man younger than 35 who had recovered from COVID-19. The CDR3 coding sequence is TGTGCCAGCAGCCCGGGGGGATACGAGCAGTACTTC. Amino acid sequence: CASSPGGYEQYF.